The 7 T cell receptor beta chains below all came from one sample that was sequenced in a study of response to subunit inactivated influenza vaccine. TCRdb re-derived calls from the RT-PCR reads in MiXCR, one entry per CDR3 protein. There are 200,000 to 300,000 distinct CDR3 sequences in the sample; 9% to 15% occur only once, and approximately 8.4% lies in the top ten. The input for sequencing was non-naive T cells sorted from PBMCs, taken 14 to 15 days before vaccination. The receptors were gathered from a man aged 50 to 59 who received an inactivated influenza vaccine.

This clonotype appeared a few times. This chain uses TRBV20-1 with TRBJ2-5, with unresolved D. This CDR3 is built from 15 residues. The germline V gene has CDR1 DFQATT and CDR2 SNEGSKA (reference sequence). V was pared by 0 bases and J by 1 base, with 12 bases between. CDR3 DNA: TGCAGTGCTAGAGATTCCCGGGCCGTCCAAGAGACCCAGTACTTC. Its protein is CSARDSRAVQETQYF.

The J gene is TRBJ2-3, the V gene TRBV4-1; 7 bases fit TRBD1. Looked up from germline, CDR1 is MGHRA and CDR2 is YSYEKL. V shed 2 bases, J shed 1 base, and the junction held 9 bases outside the gene matches. There are 17 residues in the CDR3. The CDR3 DNA reads TGCGCCAGCAGCCAACCCTTGAGGGGGCGACGCACAGATACGCAGTATTTT. Translation gives CASSQPLRGRRTDTQYF.

This clonotype was detected only a few times. V gene TRBV21-1 combines with J gene TRBJ1-1. TRBV21-1 is reported as a pseudogene. This CDR3 spans 8 amino acids. In nucleotides, the CDR3 is TGTGCCAGCAGCAAAGTGCCCTTT. This sequence encodes CASSKVPF.

This clonotype was counted many times. This sequence joins TRBV7-9 and TRBJ1-1; tentative D call: TRBD1 (5 bases). This CDR3 is built from 17 residues. V was trimmed by 0 bases and J by 0 bases, leaving 14 bases between them. Germline CDR1 SEHNR, CDR2 FQNEAQ (reference sequence). The CDR3: CASSLAKRGSLNTEAFF. The DNA for the CDR3 is TGTGCCAGCAGCTTAGCTAAACGGGGCAGCCTGAACACTGAAGCTTTCTTT.

This clonotype was counted at least ten times. The gene calls are TRBV20-1 and TRBJ1-5; tentatively, D is TRBD1 (6 bases). Germline CDR1 and CDR2: DFQATT and SNEGSKA (reference sequence). Trimming stripped 4 bases from V and 6 bases from J, with 10 bases between. The CDR3 spans 12 residues. DNA for the CDR3: TGCAGTGCTAAACAAGGGGGTCAGCCCCAGCATTTT. It codes for CSAKQGGQPQHF.

This clonotype was counted between two and nine times. This chain links TRBV10-3 with TRBJ2-3; D possibly uses TRBD1 or TRBD2 (5 bases each). The CDR3 is made up of 13 amino acids. Germline V gene sequence: CDR1 ENHRY, CDR2 SYGVKD. Trimming took off 9 bases at V and 4 bases at J, with 14 bases between the two ends. The CDR3 coding sequence is TGTGCCATTTCCGAGGGGCGGTCAGATACGCAGTATTTT. Encoded protein: CAISEGRSDTQYF.

The J gene is TRBJ2-2, the V gene TRBV20-1; D is unclear. This CDR3 spans 14 amino acids. Germline lookup yields CDR1 DFQATT and CDR2 SNEGSKA (reference sequence). The V and J ends lost 4 bases and 6 bases respectively, with 15 bases between them. The CDR3 DNA sequence: TGCAGTGCTACACGTCATGTTTCCCCCGGGGAGCTGTTTTTT. Its translation is CSATRHVSPGELFF.